This T cell receptor (beta chain) comes out of a study of blood T cell repertoires in COVID-19 (TCRdb year 2020). Study-level background: Collaborator samples came from the United States, Italy and Spain and covered acute and convalescent phases of COVID-19. The material from the prospective study consisted of cDNA or gDNA derived from T cells, B-cell-depleted T cells, or PBMCs. Subjects who had been exposed to COVID-19, were actively infected with it, or had recovered from it provided the deeply sampled blood TCRbeta repertoires that made up the dataset. The repertoires were made available in a free public database intended to serve as a resource for research on the immune response to SARS-CoV-2. Samples came from the ongoing ImmuneRACE study (first 160 participants) plus 1,254 subjects from 6 global collaborators. A de-identified subject ID, COVID-19 status, age in years and sex were almost always included in the sample metadata. Where HLA class I and class II types were available, the types were taken from metadata supplied by the sample provider, not from assay-based typing. Paper-wide results and their limitations: The quantity of clinical and demographic metadata differed by source and by participant and was supplied without curation.

Spanning cysteine to phenylalanine, the CDR3 consists of 15 amino acids. The only DNA kept is the CDR3, 45 bases in frame from the first base. CDR1 and CDR2 are drawn from the germline V gene (reference sequence): LNHNV, YYDKDF. Trimming accounts for 6 bases at V and 1 base at J, while the number of junction bases matched to no gene is 9. TCRbeta CDR3 regions were amplified from genomic DNA by means of the immunoSEQ Assay, a bias-controlled multiplex PCR. The paper's data handling went like this. Within the assay, amplification of reference gene primers was used to estimate how many nucleated cells each sample contained. Sequence reads were collapsed and filtered to measure the absolute abundance of every unique TCRbeta CDR3 rearrangement. For each sample, productive Simpson clonality was calculated as the square root of Simpson's diversity index across productive rearrangements. TCRdb retrieved this table from immuneACCESS and kept in-frame rearrangements only. Not all clones are present; in checked studies, unresolved V genes account for under half, and no reason is known for the remainder. V and J calls plus clone size are reproduced from that table; the DNA served to infer D and trimming. The sample has some 150,000 clones on record, 65% to 85% of them singletons. The top ten constitute 7.5% to 8.5% of the sample.

Each collaborating institution followed its own protocols to collect whole blood in K2EDTA tubes. For TCRbeta analysis, collaborators shipped samples as frozen whole blood, isolated PBMCs, or DNA extracted from either of those sample types. On this clone itself: It lacks a known antigen. No clone much larger than this one lies a single base away; base qualities are absent.

The clonotype originates from a human donor in a cohort sampled during active COVID-19. This receptor chain uses TRBV15 and TRBJ2-7; TRBD1 matches 7 bases in the middle. Input material: peripheral blood. The CDR3 loop reads CATRDGQETSYEQYF. The nucleotides are TGTGCCACCAGAGACGGACAGGAGACATCCTACGAGCAGTACTTC.